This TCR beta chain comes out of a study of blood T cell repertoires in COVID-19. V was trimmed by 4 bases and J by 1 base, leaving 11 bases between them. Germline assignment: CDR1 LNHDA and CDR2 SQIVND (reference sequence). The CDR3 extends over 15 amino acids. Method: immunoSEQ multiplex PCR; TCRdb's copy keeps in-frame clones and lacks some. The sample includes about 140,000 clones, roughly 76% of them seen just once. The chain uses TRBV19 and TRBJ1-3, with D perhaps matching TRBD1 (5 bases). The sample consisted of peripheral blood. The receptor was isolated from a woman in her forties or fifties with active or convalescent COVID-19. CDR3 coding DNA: TGTGCCAGTAGTAACAGGCAGCTATCTGGAAACACCATATATTTT. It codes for CASSNRQLSGNTIYF.